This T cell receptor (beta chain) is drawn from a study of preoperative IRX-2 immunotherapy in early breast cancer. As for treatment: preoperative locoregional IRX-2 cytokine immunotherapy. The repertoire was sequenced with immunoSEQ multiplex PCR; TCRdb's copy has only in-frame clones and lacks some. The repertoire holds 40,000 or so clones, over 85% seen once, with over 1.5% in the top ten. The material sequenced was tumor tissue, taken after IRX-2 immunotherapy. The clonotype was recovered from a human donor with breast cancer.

The CDR3 sequence: CASSHWHLNTGELFF. The CDR3 nucleotides read TGTGCCAGCAGCCATTGGCATCTTAACACCGGGGAGCTGTTTTTT. The chain carries TRBV14 and TRBJ2-2; no definite D call. This CDR3 contains 15 residues. V was pared by 3 bases and J by 2 bases, with 10 bases between. The germline CDR1 and CDR2 sequences are SGHDN and FVKESK. Combining the CDR3 with reference TRBV14 and TRBJ2-2 gives the whole variable domain EAGVTQFPSHSVIEKGQTVTLRCDPISGHDNLYWYRRVMGKEIKFLLHFVKESKQDESGMPNNRFLAERTGGTYSTLKVQPAELEDSGVYFCASSHWHLNTGELFFGEGSRLTVL.